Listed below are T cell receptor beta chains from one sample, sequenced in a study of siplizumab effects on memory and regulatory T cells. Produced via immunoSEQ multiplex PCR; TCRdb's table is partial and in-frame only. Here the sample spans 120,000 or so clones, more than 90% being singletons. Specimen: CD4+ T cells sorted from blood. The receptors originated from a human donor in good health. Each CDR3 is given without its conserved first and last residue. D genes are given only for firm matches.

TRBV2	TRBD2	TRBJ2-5	ASTGTSARGETQY
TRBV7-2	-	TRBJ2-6	ASSLVTSGANVLT
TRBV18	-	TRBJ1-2	ASSLNSSPSYGYT
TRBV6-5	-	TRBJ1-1	ASRPGQTNTEAF
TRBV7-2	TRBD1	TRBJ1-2	ASSLGTEYGYT
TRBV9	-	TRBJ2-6	ASSVALGGANVLT
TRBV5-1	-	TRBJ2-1	ASSLGVRSNNEQF
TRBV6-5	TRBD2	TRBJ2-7	ASSSGLAGLYEQY
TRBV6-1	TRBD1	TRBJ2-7	ASTETGSSYEQY
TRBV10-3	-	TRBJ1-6	AISGVNSPLH
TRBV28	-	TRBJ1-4	ASSSPAAGNEKLF
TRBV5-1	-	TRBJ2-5	ASSLPASQETQY
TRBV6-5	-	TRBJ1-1	ASTRGGNTEAF
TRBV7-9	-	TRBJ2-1	ASNWDEQF
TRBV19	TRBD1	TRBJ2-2	ASRRQGAIGELF
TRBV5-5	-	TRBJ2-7	ASSLEDGEQY
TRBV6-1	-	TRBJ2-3	ASSDQTGADTQY
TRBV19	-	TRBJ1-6	ASSIVWTSNSPLH
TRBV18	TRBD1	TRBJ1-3	ASSPWTGEGNTIY
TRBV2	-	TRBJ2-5	ASSETGILETQY
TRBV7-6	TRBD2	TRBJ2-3	ASSLVGGARVDTQY
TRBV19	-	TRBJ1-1	ASSNGRVFVNTEAF
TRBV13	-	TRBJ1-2	ASSARLANYGYT
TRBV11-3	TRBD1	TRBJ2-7	ASSLTGQGTYEQY
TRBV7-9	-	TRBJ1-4	ASSLEGGTNEKLF
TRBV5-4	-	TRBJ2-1	ASRARDGPNEQF